This entry lists 5 T cell receptor beta chains sequenced from one sample in a study of T cell repertoires in cytomegalovirus infection. TCRdb re-analysed the reads in MiXCR, keeping a single row per CDR3 protein. This sample has 800,000 to 950,000 distinct CDR3 sequences, with 30% to 35% found just once. Their antigens are not known. Material: cultured CD8+ T cells from PBMCs, obtained from culture after CMV antigen stimulation. The receptors originated from a human donor in good health (CMV status not recorded). Some clones in this sample may be carry-over from other donors' samples.

A few counts support this clonotype. For the CDR3, the DNA is TGTGCCACCAGTGAAAGGACAGGGCCGAGCACCGGGGAGCTGTTTTTT. Its translation: CATSERTGPSTGELFF. J is TRBJ2-2 and V is TRBV24-1; 8 nucleotides line up with TRBD1. CDR1 is KGHDR, CDR2 SFDVKD, per germline. The V and J ends lost 4 bases and 4 bases, in that order; junction bases with no gene match: 7. The CDR3 runs to 16 residues.

In this sample, this clonotype turned up a few times. The chain has TRBV5-1 and TRBJ1-1, with D perhaps TRBD1 (6 bases). The CDR3 has 15 residues. Trimming took off 7 bases at V and 1 base at J, with 17 bases between the two ends. Germline V gives CDR1 SGHRS, CDR2 YFSETQ. The CDR3 reads CASSLGEQGNTEAFF. The CDR3 DNA is TGCGCCAGCTCATTGGGGGAACAGGGGAACACTGAAGCTTTCTTT.

This clonotype has more than one count but fewer than ten. This chain links TRBV28 with TRBJ2-2; TRBD1 is a possible D gene (5 bases). This CDR3 spans 16 amino acids. CDR1 is MDHEN and CDR2 is SYDVKM in the germline V gene. Trimming shortened V by 4 bases and J by 3 bases, and 15 bases separated the two germline ends. For the CDR3, the DNA is TGTGCCAGCAGTTCCACGGACATGGGGCACACCGGGGAGCTGTTTTTT. The encoded protein is CASSSTDMGHTGELFF.

The V call is TRBV4-1, the J call TRBJ1-5, with a tentative D call TRBD1 (5 bases). This CDR3 comprises 17 residues. V was shortened by 0 bases and J by 0 bases, with 12 bases between the two germline ends. CDR1 and CDR2 from the germline V gene are MGHRA and YSYEKL. The CDR3 nucleotides read TGCGCCAGCAGCCAAGAAGACAGAGCTTATAGCAATCAGCCCCAGCATTTT. Translating it yields CASSQEDRAYSNQPQHF.

This clonotype has only a few counts. The V call is TRBV6-1, the J call TRBJ1-1; D unclear. V was trimmed by 8 bases and J by 4 bases, leaving 11 bases between them. CDR1 and CDR2 (germline): MNHNS, SASEGT. The CDR3 is 12 residues long. CDR3 coding DNA: TGTGCCAGCGGTACGCAGCCCACTGAAGCTTTCTTT. Amino acid sequence: CASGTQPTEAFF.